Below are 13 T cell receptor beta chains sequenced from a single sample in a study of early T cells in non-severe SARS-CoV-2 infection. TCRdb re-called the 5' RACE reads with MiXCR, one entry per CDR3 protein. Among fewer than 85,000 distinct CDR3 sequences listed, roughly an eighth were seen once. The specimen sequenced was whole blood. The source is an adult who was a healthcare worker with PCR-confirmed SARS-CoV-2 infection or an uninfected control (not recorded which).

This clonotype was observed many times. The V and J genes are TRBV29-1 and TRBJ2-5, with a possible D match to TRBD2 (6 bases). Trimming cost V 7 bases and J 5 bases, with 11 bases left between them. This CDR3 comprises 11 residues. CDR1 is SQVTM and CDR2 is ANQGSEA in the germline V gene. CDR3 DNA sequence: TGCAGCGGAGCGGGTTTGGAGACCCAGTACTTC. As protein: CSGAGLETQYF.

Many counts were recorded for this clonotype. The chain couples TRBV18 to TRBJ1-5; D uncertain. Trimming took off 4 bases at V and 2 bases at J, with 18 bases between the two ends. The CDR3 contains 17 residues. Germline CDR1 KGHSH, CDR2 LQKENI. In nucleotides, the CDR3 is TGTGCCAGCTCACAGTCACCCTCAGGTGGAGGCAATCAGCCCCAGCATTTT. Translation: CASSQSPSGGGNQPQHF.

This clonotype was recorded at least ten times. Because the CDR3's place on the DNA is in doubt, the DNA is left out and the CDR3 is given as listed by TCRdb. The V and J genes are TRBV7-5 and TRBJ2-7; TRBD2 is the table's D call, not checked against the DNA. TRBV7-5 represents a pseudogene. The CDR3 spans 18 residues, counting both ends. This CDR3 is CISVPEAQHTTRIYEQYF.

In its sample, this clonotype was seen many times. The rearrangement joins TRBV29-1 to TRBJ2-7; perhaps TRBD2 as D (8 bases). The germline V gene has CDR1 SQVTM and CDR2 ANQGSEA. V shed 7 bases and J shed 2 bases, with 12 bases lying between them. The CDR3 totals 12 residues. The CDR3 reads CSGGGTAYEQYF. As DNA, the CDR3 is TGCAGCGGCGGGGGGACAGCCTACGAGCAGTACTTC.

This clonotype was counted a few times. This chain links TRBV29-1 with TRBJ2-1; 12 bases map to TRBD2. The CDR3 contains 15 residues. Looked up from germline, CDR1 is SQVTM and CDR2 is ANQGSEA. After removal of 4 bases from V and 1 base from J, the junction contained 2 bases not matched to a gene. In DNA form, the CDR3 reads TGCAGCGTTGTTCTAGCGGGGGGGTCCTACAATGAGCAGTTCTTC. Translation gives CSVVLAGGSYNEQFF.

This clonotype was picked up many times. The rearrangement uses TRBV7-6 and TRBJ2-7; D is unclear. CDR1 and CDR2 (germline): SGHVS, FNYEAQ. CDR3 size: 12 residues. With 1 base removed from V and 8 bases from J, the gap between germline ends came to 9 bases. This CDR3 is CASSLDQGQQYF. The CDR3 nucleotides read TGTGCCAGCAGCTTAGATCAAGGGCAGCAGTACTTC.

There are many counts of this clonotype. The chain joins TRBV10-2 to TRBJ1-4; 9 positions match TRBD1. J gave up 4 bases and V 6 bases, and 3 bases lay outside the gene matches. Germline lookup yields CDR1 WSHSY and CDR2 SAAADI. This CDR3 contains 14 residues. CDR3 loop: CASRDRGGNEKLFF. The DNA of the CDR3 is TGCGCCAGCAGGGACAGGGGAGGTAATGAAAAACTGTTTTTT.

Only one count was recorded for this clonotype. V usage is TRBV5-1 and J usage is TRBJ1-5; unclear D gene. Germline-derived CDR1 and CDR2 are SGHRS and YFSETQ. CDR3 size: 13 residues. V dropped 4 bases and J dropped 2 bases, with 7 bases sitting between them. This CDR3 is CASSQDGNQPQHF. CDR3 DNA sequence: TGCGCCAGCAGCCAGGATGGCAATCAGCCCCAGCATTTT.

This clonotype was counted ten times or more. J is TRBJ2-7 and V is TRBV7-9; TRBD1 matches 8 bases. J gave up 3 bases and V 5 bases, and 6 bases lay outside the gene matches. Germline lookup yields CDR1 SEHNR and CDR2 FQNEAQ (reference sequence). This CDR3 is 14 amino acids long. CDR3 loop: CASSHRTGSYEQYF. For the CDR3, the DNA is TGTGCCAGCAGCCACCGGACAGGGAGCTACGAGCAGTACTTC.

This clonotype has ten or more counts. The chain recombines TRBV6-5 with TRBJ1-6; weak D call: TRBD1 (6 bases). CDR1 is MNHEY and CDR2 is SVGAGI in the germline V gene. V was cut by 5 bases and J by 7 bases, with 12 bases left in between. CDR3 size: 14 residues. The CDR3 DNA is TGTGCCAGCAGTGCAGGGGTCGGAAATTCACCCCTCCACTTT. Translation gives CASSAGVGNSPLHF.

This clonotype was counted at least ten times. Here the CDR3 reads CASSPSGGGGNQPQHF. The CDR3 coding sequence is TGTGCCAGCAGTCCCAGCGGAGGAGGTGGCAATCAGCCCCAGCATTTT. This chain links TRBV6-5 with TRBJ1-5; no definite D call. The CDR3 totals 16 residues. CDR1 MNHEY and CDR2 SVGAGI come from the germline V gene. Deletions cut 5 bases from V and 2 bases from J, with 16 bases between.

The chain has TRBV14 and TRBJ2-5, with TRBD1 as a possible D gene (5 bases). Per germline, CDR1 SGHDN and CDR2 FVKESK. CDR3 length equals 15 residues. V lost 2 bases and J lost 0, with 10 bases in between. The CDR3 DNA reads TGTGCCAGCAGCCAACTAGACAGTTACCAAGAGACCCAGTACTTC. Amino acids: CASSQLDSYQETQYF.

In this sample, this clonotype turned up many times. The V call is TRBV7-3, the J call TRBJ1-6; no definite D call. The germline V gene encodes CDR1 SGHTA and CDR2 FQGTGA. The CDR3 contains 13 residues. The V end lost 4 bases, the J end lost 11 bases, and 12 bases lay between the germline ends. The CDR3 coding sequence is TGTGCCAGCAGCTCCACCCTAACGACACCCCTCCACTTT. Residues: CASSSTLTTPLHF.